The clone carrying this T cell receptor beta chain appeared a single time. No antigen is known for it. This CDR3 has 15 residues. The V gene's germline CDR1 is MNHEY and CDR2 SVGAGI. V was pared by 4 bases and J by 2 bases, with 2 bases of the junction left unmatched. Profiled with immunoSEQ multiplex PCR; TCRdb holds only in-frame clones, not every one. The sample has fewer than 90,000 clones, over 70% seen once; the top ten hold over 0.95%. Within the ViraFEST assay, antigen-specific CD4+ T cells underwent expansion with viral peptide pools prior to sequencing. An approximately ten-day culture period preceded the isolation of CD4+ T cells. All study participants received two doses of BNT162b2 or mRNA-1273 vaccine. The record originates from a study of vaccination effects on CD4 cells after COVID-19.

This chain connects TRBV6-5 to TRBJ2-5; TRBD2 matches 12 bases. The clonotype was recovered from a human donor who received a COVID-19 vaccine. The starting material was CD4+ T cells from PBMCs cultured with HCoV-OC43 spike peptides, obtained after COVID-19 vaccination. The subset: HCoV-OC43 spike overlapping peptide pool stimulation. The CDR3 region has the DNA TGTGCCAGCAGTTTGACTAGCGGGGGACAAGAGACCCAGTACTTC. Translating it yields CASSLTSGGQETQYF.